Sequencing of this T cell receptor (beta chain) was carried out in a study of neurological immune-mediated disorders. Study results and caveats: There were no CDR3 amino acid sequences shared by expanded clones across subjects, a result suggesting private repertoires in all groups.

With regard to this clonotype: Its antigen is undetermined. The germline gene is not matched at one end of the junction; a read error may be the cause.

5'RACE with 10-nucleotide random UMIs generated the cDNA. MiXCR, applied by TCRdb to the 5' RACE reads, yields one record per CDR3 protein. Of almost 30,000 distinct CDR3 sequences listed, 9.5% to 13% are singletons. The study drew its healthy controls from blood bank volunteers in Maryland, USA. Unsorted libraries came from 2 million PBMCs stored at -80 °C. Sequenced: PBMCs. This clonotype was sampled from an older woman in good health.

CDR3 bases: TGCGCCAGCAGCTCCGACTCCTACGAGCAGGACTTC. Translating gives CASSSDSYEQDF. The J gene is TRBJ2-7, the V gene TRBV11-2; D gene uncertain. Germline V lookup: CDR1 SGHAT, CDR2 FQNNGV. The CDR3 spans 12 residues.